A selection of T cell receptor beta chains follows, all from one sample in a study of shared clonotypes between healthy human individuals. The data were produced by immunoSEQ multiplex PCR, yet TCRdb's version contains in-frame clones alone and is incomplete. The sample records 640,000 or so clones, 72% being singletons. Material for sequencing was memory CD4+ T cells sorted from blood. The receptor source for this set is a woman in her twenties or thirties in good health. Both conserved end residues are part of each CDR3. Each record gives: J gene, V gene, clone size, D gene, CDR3 DNA, CDR3 protein. The D gene is left open where the match is weak. Expanded clones are given a class, and other clones once, few, many or no size at all.

j_gene: TRBJ2-1; v_gene: TRBV4-1; abundance: once; d_gene: .; CDR3nt: TGCGCCAGCAGCCGCCGACAGGGAGGACCCTACAATGAGCAGTTCTTC; CDR3aa: CASSRRQGGPYNEQFF
j_gene: TRBJ1-4; v_gene: TRBV29-1; abundance: .; d_gene: TRBD1; CDR3nt: TGCAGCGCGAGCCGGGACAGGGCTGAAAAACTGTTTTTT; CDR3aa: CSASRDRAEKLFF
j_gene: TRBJ2-7; v_gene: TRBV28; abundance: many; d_gene: .; CDR3nt: TGTGCCAGCAGTGGATTCATAAGTGGGGAGCGGGTCTACGAGCAGTACTTC; CDR3aa: CASSGFISGERVYEQYF
j_gene: TRBJ1-1; v_gene: TRBV10-3; abundance: .; d_gene: .; CDR3nt: TGTGCCATCAGTGGGCGAGAGGGTTCGTCGGCTTTCTTT; CDR3aa: CAISGREGSSAFF
j_gene: TRBJ1-2; v_gene: TRBV4-2; abundance: .; d_gene: TRBD1; CDR3nt: TGTGCCAGCAGCCTTGACAGGGGACAGAGCTATGGCTACACCTTC; CDR3aa: CASSLDRGQSYGYTF
j_gene: TRBJ2-7; v_gene: TRBV6-5; abundance: .; d_gene: TRBD2; CDR3nt: TGTGCCAGCAGGCCAGGACTAGCCTGGGAGCAGTACTTC; CDR3aa: CASRPGLAWEQYF
j_gene: TRBJ1-5; v_gene: TRBV28; abundance: .; d_gene: .; CDR3nt: TGTGCCAGCAGTTTATTGGATTTCAGTGGACGGTGGTGGAATCAGCCCCAGCATTTT; CDR3aa: CASSLLDFSGRWWNQPQHF
j_gene: TRBJ1-4; v_gene: TRBV14; abundance: .; d_gene: .; CDR3nt: TGTGCCAGCAGCCATTGGGTAAATGAAAAACTGTTTTTT; CDR3aa: CASSHWVNEKLFF
j_gene: TRBJ2-7; v_gene: TRBV7-9; abundance: many; d_gene: .; CDR3nt: TGTGCCAGCAGCTTACGGGGCGAGCAGTACTTC; CDR3aa: CASSLRGEQYF
j_gene: TRBJ1-2; v_gene: TRBV2; abundance: many; d_gene: .; CDR3nt: TGTGCCAGCAGTGATAGAGGGAATAACTATGGCTACACCTTC; CDR3aa: CASSDRGNNYGYTF
j_gene: TRBJ1-2; v_gene: TRBV11-2; abundance: .; d_gene: .; CDR3nt: TGTGCCAGCAGAAGGCAGCGAACTGACTATGGCTACACCTTC; CDR3aa: CASRRQRTDYGYTF
j_gene: TRBJ1-1; v_gene: TRBV7-2; abundance: .; d_gene: .; CDR3nt: TGTGCCAGCAGCTTTTCAACCGGACAGACCAAAGGTAGCTTAGCTTTCTTT; CDR3aa: CASSFSTGQTKGSLAFF
j_gene: TRBJ2-7; v_gene: TRBV5-1; abundance: .; d_gene: TRBD2; CDR3nt: TGCGCCAGCAGCTCAAGACTAGCGGGCTTAACTACCTACGAGCAGTACTTC; CDR3aa: CASSSRLAGLTTYEQYF
j_gene: TRBJ1-3; v_gene: TRBV11-2; abundance: .; d_gene: .; CDR3nt: TGTGCCAGCAGCCGACAGCGCTCTGGAAACACCATATATTTT; CDR3aa: CASSRQRSGNTIYF
j_gene: TRBJ1-1; v_gene: TRBV4-1; abundance: .; d_gene: .; CDR3nt: TGCGCCAGCAGCCAACCTGGAAGGAGGACTGAAGCTTTCTTT; CDR3aa: CASSQPGRRTEAFF
j_gene: TRBJ1-2; v_gene: TRBV2; abundance: .; d_gene: TRBD1; CDR3nt: TGTGCCAGCAGCGAGACAGGGTTCAATGGCTACACCTTC; CDR3aa: CASSETGFNGYTF
j_gene: TRBJ1-1; v_gene: TRBV28; abundance: few; d_gene: .; CDR3nt: TGTGCCAGCAGTTTGCAGACAGATGAAGCTTTCTTT; CDR3aa: CASSLQTDEAFF
j_gene: TRBJ1-2; v_gene: TRBV30; abundance: .; d_gene: .; CDR3nt: TGTGCCTGGAGTCAACAGGGTTTTAGCTATGGCTACACCTTC; CDR3aa: CAWSQQGFSYGYTF
j_gene: TRBJ2-5; v_gene: TRBV28; abundance: few; d_gene: .; CDR3nt: TGTGCCAGCAGTCCTCCGGGACCTCCCCTGGGGCAGATATGGGAGACCCAGTACTTC; CDR3aa: CASSPPGPPLGQIWETQYF
j_gene: TRBJ1-2; v_gene: TRBV28; abundance: .; d_gene: .; CDR3nt: TGTGCCAGCAGTTTCCCCAGGGCTCCTGGCTACACCTTC; CDR3aa: CASSFPRAPGYTF
j_gene: TRBJ2-3; v_gene: TRBV6-1; abundance: .; d_gene: .; CDR3nt: TGTGCCAGCAGTGAAGGTTCAGGGGACACAGATACGCAGTATTTT; CDR3aa: CASSEGSGDTDTQYF
j_gene: TRBJ2-7; v_gene: TRBV9; abundance: .; d_gene: .; CDR3nt: TGTGCCAGCAGCGTATGGGGGGCCTACGACGAGCAGTACTTC; CDR3aa: CASSVWGAYDEQYF
j_gene: TRBJ2-3; v_gene: TRBV7-2; abundance: .; d_gene: TRBD2; CDR3nt: TGTGCCAGCAGCTCACTAGCGGGGGGGAACACAGATACGCAGTATTTT; CDR3aa: CASSSLAGGNTDTQYF
j_gene: TRBJ2-7; v_gene: TRBV6-1; abundance: .; d_gene: .; CDR3nt: TGTGCCAGCAGTGAACGAGGAGGGGGTTTCTTCTACGAGCAGTACTTC; CDR3aa: CASSERGGGFFYEQYF
j_gene: TRBJ1-1; v_gene: TRBV5-1; abundance: .; d_gene: .; CDR3nt: TGCGCCAGCAGCTTGGCACTTACAGGGTCCTCTGAAGCTTTCTTT; CDR3aa: CASSLALTGSSEAFF
j_gene: TRBJ2-7; v_gene: TRBV4-2; abundance: once; d_gene: .; CDR3nt: TGTGCCAGCAGCCAGGACACAGGGACCTACGAGCAGTACTTC; CDR3aa: CASSQDTGTYEQYF
j_gene: TRBJ2-3; v_gene: TRBV7-9; abundance: .; d_gene: .; CDR3nt: TGTGCCAGCCCGCAATTACTAGCATCTAGCACAGATACGCAGTATTTT; CDR3aa: CASPQLLASSTDTQYF
j_gene: TRBJ2-3; v_gene: TRBV19; abundance: .; d_gene: .; CDR3nt: TGTGCCAGTAGTCCCCTAGGATTGGTCACAGATACGCAGTATTTT; CDR3aa: CASSPLGLVTDTQYF
j_gene: TRBJ2-7; v_gene: TRBV7-2; abundance: .; d_gene: .; CDR3nt: TGTGCCAGCAGCTTAATCGGTACTCAATCCTACGAGCAGTACTTC; CDR3aa: CASSLIGTQSYEQYF
j_gene: TRBJ2-7; v_gene: TRBV28; abundance: .; d_gene: TRBD1; CDR3nt: TGTGCCAGCTCACCCCCACAGGGGATTTTAGGGTACGAGCAGTACTTC; CDR3aa: CASSPPQGILGYEQYF
j_gene: TRBJ2-3; v_gene: TRBV5-1; abundance: .; d_gene: TRBD2; CDR3nt: TGCGCCAGCAGCTTTTTAGCGGGAAGCACAGATACGCAGTATTTT; CDR3aa: CASSFLAGSTDTQYF
j_gene: TRBJ2-3; v_gene: TRBV5-1; abundance: .; d_gene: .; CDR3nt: TGCGCCAGCAGTCGGGACGGCGAAGATACGCAGTATTTT; CDR3aa: CASSRDGEDTQYF
j_gene: TRBJ1-4; v_gene: TRBV18; abundance: few; d_gene: .; CDR3nt: TGTGCCAGCTCACCTTCGGTCGGTAATGAAAAACTGTTTTTT; CDR3aa: CASSPSVGNEKLFF
j_gene: TRBJ2-5; v_gene: TRBV11-2; abundance: .; d_gene: TRBD2; CDR3nt: TGTGCCAGCAGCTTATATATCAGGGGTTGGACTAGCGGAAAAGAGACCCAGTACTTC; CDR3aa: CASSLYIRGWTSGKETQYF
j_gene: TRBJ2-7; v_gene: TRBV28; abundance: .; d_gene: .; CDR3nt: TGTGCCAGCAGTTCCGGCGGCCCCTACGAGCAGTACTTC; CDR3aa: CASSSGGPYEQYF
j_gene: TRBJ2-1; v_gene: TRBV7-8; abundance: .; d_gene: .; CDR3nt: TGTGCCAGCAGCTTAAGGGGCCCCGGGGATGAGCAGTTCTTC; CDR3aa: CASSLRGPGDEQFF
j_gene: TRBJ1-5; v_gene: TRBV19; abundance: .; d_gene: .; CDR3nt: TGTGCCAGTAGTGACAGGCCCTTCAAGCCCCAGCATTTT; CDR3aa: CASSDRPFKPQHF
j_gene: TRBJ2-2; v_gene: TRBV2; abundance: few; d_gene: .; CDR3nt: TGTGCCACCCTACAGGCTAGCAATACCGGGGAGCTGTTTTTT; CDR3aa: CATLQASNTGELFF
j_gene: TRBJ2-1; v_gene: TRBV6-1; abundance: .; d_gene: .; CDR3nt: TGTGCCAGCAGTGTGGGGCTTGAGGGAAATGAGCAGTTCTTC; CDR3aa: CASSVGLEGNEQFF
j_gene: TRBJ1-2; v_gene: TRBV6-1; abundance: few; d_gene: .; CDR3nt: TGTGCCAGCAGTGAAGCTTTCAGGGGCGCCTATGGCTACACCTTC; CDR3aa: CASSEAFRGAYGYTF
j_gene: TRBJ2-5; v_gene: TRBV28; abundance: once; d_gene: TRBD2; CDR3nt: TGTGCCAGCAGTTTAAGCGGACTAGCGAGGTATCAAGAGACCCAGTACTTC; CDR3aa: CASSLSGLARYQETQYF
j_gene: TRBJ2-3; v_gene: TRBV28; abundance: .; d_gene: .; CDR3nt: TGTGCCAGCAGTTTGAGGACAACGGGGCATACGCAGTATTTT; CDR3aa: CASSLRTTGHTQYF
j_gene: TRBJ2-7; v_gene: TRBV28; abundance: .; d_gene: .; CDR3nt: TGTGCCAGCAGTTCGCCGATGAGTGGCGGGCCTACCTACGAGCAGTACTTC; CDR3aa: CASSSPMSGGPTYEQYF
j_gene: TRBJ2-7; v_gene: TRBV20-1; abundance: .; d_gene: .; CDR3nt: TGCAGTGTTCAGGGGTACGAGCAGTACTTC; CDR3aa: CSVQGYEQYF
j_gene: TRBJ2-3; v_gene: TRBV28; abundance: .; d_gene: TRBD2; CDR3nt: TGTGCCAGCAGCACCGGGACTAGCGGGAGGTGGGCAGATACGCAGTATTTT; CDR3aa: CASSTGTSGRWADTQYF
j_gene: TRBJ2-1; v_gene: TRBV5-6; abundance: .; d_gene: .; CDR3nt: TGTGCCAGCAGCTTGGCCCTAAGAGGGCATGAGCAGTTCTTC; CDR3aa: CASSLALRGHEQFF
j_gene: TRBJ2-7; v_gene: TRBV7-2; abundance: .; d_gene: TRBD2; CDR3nt: TGTGCCAGCAGCTTAATAGCCGGGACTAGCTCTACAGAGCAGTACTTC; CDR3aa: CASSLIAGTSSTEQYF
j_gene: TRBJ2-3; v_gene: TRBV2; abundance: .; d_gene: .; CDR3nt: TGTGCCAGCAGTTTAGAGGTTAACTCTCAGTATTTT; CDR3aa: CASSLEVNSQYF
j_gene: TRBJ2-7; v_gene: TRBV19; abundance: .; d_gene: .; CDR3nt: TGTGCCAGTAGTACCAGTTGGACAGACTCTAACGAGCAGTACTTC; CDR3aa: CASSTSWTDSNEQYF
j_gene: TRBJ1-2; v_gene: TRBV6-6; abundance: .; d_gene: .; CDR3nt: TGTGCCAGCACCCCGGTGGGGGACTATGGCTACACCTTC; CDR3aa: CASTPVGDYGYTF
j_gene: TRBJ1-2; v_gene: TRBV15; abundance: .; d_gene: .; CDR3nt: TGTGCCACCAGCAGTCAACGAGCCGGGCAGGGAGGCTACACCTTC; CDR3aa: CATSSQRAGQGGYTF
j_gene: TRBJ2-5; v_gene: TRBV5-1; abundance: .; d_gene: .; CDR3nt: TGCGCCAGCAGCTTGGCCCTGGGCCAAGAGACCCAGTACTTC; CDR3aa: CASSLALGQETQYF
j_gene: TRBJ1-2; v_gene: TRBV27; abundance: .; d_gene: .; CDR3nt: TGTGCCAGCCGAACACTGGGCCCCGATAACTATGGCTACACCTTC; CDR3aa: CASRTLGPDNYGYTF
j_gene: TRBJ2-7; v_gene: TRBV6-5; abundance: .; d_gene: .; CDR3nt: TGTGCCGTCGGGAGCCGGTCTGGAGAGCAGTACTTC; CDR3aa: CAVGSRSGEQYF
j_gene: TRBJ1-5; v_gene: TRBV28; abundance: .; d_gene: .; CDR3nt: TGTGCCAGCAGTGAGACACGGCCCCAGCATTTT; CDR3aa: CASSETRPQHF
j_gene: TRBJ2-7; v_gene: TRBV30; abundance: .; d_gene: .; CDR3nt: TGTGCCTGGAGTCCCCCGGGGTATTCCTACGAGCAGTACTTC; CDR3aa: CAWSPPGYSYEQYF
j_gene: TRBJ1-5; v_gene: TRBV19; abundance: few; d_gene: .; CDR3nt: TGTGCCAGTAGTAGACAGGCCGGGGCTGATCAGCCCCAGCATTTT; CDR3aa: CASSRQAGADQPQHF
j_gene: TRBJ2-5; v_gene: TRBV7-9; abundance: .; d_gene: .; CDR3nt: TGTGCCAGCAGCTTAGTTGTTGCCGAGACCCAGTACTTC; CDR3aa: CASSLVVAETQYF
j_gene: TRBJ2-7; v_gene: TRBV25-1; abundance: .; d_gene: .; CDR3nt: TGTGCCAGCAGGTTGTCTACCTACGAGCAGTACTTC; CDR3aa: CASRLSTYEQYF
j_gene: TRBJ2-1; v_gene: TRBV5-1; abundance: .; d_gene: .; CDR3nt: TGCGCCAGCAACCTCGGAGAGCTCTTCAATGAGCAGTTCTTC; CDR3aa: CASNLGELFNEQFF